This TCR beta chain was captured by sequencing in a study of control samples from healthy donors and cancer patients. Sequencing was performed with immunoSEQ multiplex PCR; in TCRdb, only in-frame clones are kept and a portion is missing. The sample lists some 190,000 clones, about 89% occurring once. Germline V gene sequence: CDR1 SGHVS, CDR2 FQNEAQ. The ends were cut back, 6 bases at V and 3 bases at J, with 12 bases in the middle. The CDR3 consists of 14 residues. The receptor was isolated from a man in his thirties or forties in good health. Sequences were obtained from blood. This chain links TRBV7-8 with TRBJ1-5; D gene unclear. The CDR3 loop reads CASRLDSDNQPQHF. The DNA of the CDR3 is TGTGCCAGCAGATTGGACTCGGACAATCAGCCCCAGCATTTT.